This T cell receptor (beta chain) was captured in a study of beta chain features in type 1 diabetes. Of the isolated RNA, all was reverse transcribed, and so the sequenced material was expressed TCRB transcripts. Clones were sequenced by immunoSEQ multiplex PCR, and TCRdb holds only the in-frame ones, with some missing. The sample includes about 470,000 clones, approximately 30% of them seen just once. Trimming stripped 3 bases from V and 2 bases from J, with 6 bases between. The CDR3 loop spans 12 amino acids. The V gene's germline CDR1 is GTSNPN and CDR2 SVGIG (reference sequence). The source is a man between 18 and 29 years old in good health. The specimen sequenced was naive CD4+ T cells from blood. The rearrangement joins TRBV30 to TRBJ2-3; D not resolved. CDR3 DNA sequence: TGTGCCTGGAGCCCAGCCACAGATACGCAGTATTTT. Residues: CAWSPATDTQYF.